These 18 T cell receptor beta chains were all obtained from the same sample, sequenced in a study of shared clonotypes between healthy human individuals (dated by TCRdb to 2018 to 2021). Libraries were made using the immunoSEQ multiplex PCR assay. TCRdb provides this immuneACCESS table in a form limited to in-frame rearrangements. Some clones are lacking; in checked studies, under half of them reflect an unresolved V gene, and why the rest are absent is not known. The table for this sample lists 2 million to 3 million clones; roughly 93% of them were counted only once. The biggest ten clones account for 0.36% of the sample. The material sequenced was naive CD4+ T cells from PBMCs. According to the study, the label for this sample's cell subset or site signals: CD45RA+ positively selected. These receptors came from a man in his late teens or twenties in good health. Some clones in this sample may be carry-over from other donors' samples.

The chain joins TRBV6-4 to TRBJ2-1, with 14 positions matching TRBD2. V was clipped by 5 bases and J by 11 bases; unmatched bases: 14. Germline V lookup: CDR1 MRHNA, CDR2 SNTAGT. This CDR3 is built from 17 residues. The CDR3 reads CASSPSFGTSGRVKQFF. The CDR3 DNA is TGTGCCAGCAGTCCCTCCTTTGGGACTAGCGGGAGAGTTAAGCAGTTCTTC.

This clone was counted once. The V call is TRBV6-1, the J call TRBJ2-7; 7 bases fit TRBD1. There are 15 residues in the CDR3. V dropped 5 bases and J dropped 3; count of bases not matched to a gene: 10. CDR1 and CDR2 (germline): MNHNS, SASEGT. CDR3 sequence: CASSQRDRVGYEQYF. The CDR3 DNA reads as TGTGCCAGCAGTCAACGAGACAGGGTCGGCTACGAGCAGTACTTC.

In this sample, this clone turned up once. The CDR3 spells CASSQSFPGTMGYEQYF. DNA of the CDR3: TGCGCCAGCAGCCAATCTTTTCCGGGAACCATGGGGTACGAGCAGTACTTC. The rearrangement joins TRBV4-3 to TRBJ2-7, with D possibly TRBD2 on 5 matching bases. This CDR3 comprises 17 residues. CDR1 and CDR2 from the germline V gene are LGHNA and YSLEER. With 2 bases removed from V and 4 bases from J, the gap between germline ends came to 21 bases.

V gene TRBV7-2 combines with J gene TRBJ1-5; D unresolved. Germline loops: CDR1 SGHTA, CDR2 FQGNSA. The CDR3 spans 14 residues. V was pared by 4 bases and J by 4 bases, with 11 bases between. DNA for the CDR3: TGTGCCAGCAGCTACGGGTCTGGGAATCAGCCCCAGCATTTT. It specifies CASSYGSGNQPQHF.

Remarks on this clone: This sample includes further DNA sequences coding for the same CDR3. V gene TRBV2 combines with J gene TRBJ1-3; D may be TRBD1 (5 bases). Germline V lookup: CDR1 SNHLY, CDR2 FYNNEI. The V gene lost 8 bases and the J gene lost 0 bases, with 11 bases spanning the gap. This CDR3 has 14 residues. CDR3 DNA sequence: TGTGCCAGCCGCGGGGGGAACTCTGGAAACACCATATATTTT. Translated, it gives CASRGGNSGNTIYF.

This clone has a single count. This sequence joins TRBV7-9 and TRBJ2-5; TRBD1 aligns across 9 bases. CDR3 size: 14 residues. Trimming removed 4 bases from V and 3 bases from J; junction bases left unmatched: 3. Germline V gene sequence: CDR1 SEHNR, CDR2 FQNEAQ (reference sequence). Written as DNA, the CDR3 is TGTGCCAGCAGCTCCTGGACAGGGGAAGAGACCCAGTACTTC. Translation: CASSSWTGEETQYF.

The V gene is TRBV6-5, the J gene TRBJ2-7, with D uncertain. CDR1 is MNHEY and CDR2 is SVGAGI in the germline V gene. V shed 6 bases and J shed 4 bases, with 13 bases lying between them. The CDR3 runs to 13 residues. The CDR3 spells CASSRSERYEQYF. The CDR3 bases are TGTGCCAGCAGCAGATCTGAACGGTACGAGCAGTACTTC.

The chain is built from TRBV6-5 and TRBJ2-7; no reliable D call. CDR3 length: 14 amino acids. V was trimmed by 0 bases and J by 0 bases, leaving 6 bases between them. The germline CDR1 and CDR2 sequences are MNHEY and SVGAGI. The CDR3 protein is CASSYSTDSYEQYF. The CDR3 region has the DNA TGTGCCAGCAGTTACTCGACGGACTCCTACGAGCAGTACTTC.

A remark on this clone: This CDR3 is also generated by other DNA sequences in the sample. The rearrangement joins TRBV28 to TRBJ1-1; perhaps TRBD1 as D (5 bases). Trimming removed 1 base at V and 1 base at J, with 7 bases between. Germline assignment: CDR1 MDHEN and CDR2 SYDVKM. CDR3 length equals 14 residues. For the CDR3, the DNA is TGTGCCAGCAGTTTATTGGGGACGAACACTGAAGCTTTCTTT. It specifies CASSLLGTNTEAFF.

The chain combines TRBV19 with TRBJ2-5; TRBD2 might be the D (6 bases). This CDR3 region has 14 residues. Germline V lookup: CDR1 LNHDA, CDR2 SQIVND (reference sequence). Trimming removed 5 bases at V and 5 bases at J, with 15 bases between. In DNA, the CDR3 is TGTGCCAGTAGTCCGTCCGGACGGGAGGAGACCCAGTACTTC. Translating gives CASSPSGREETQYF.

The chain recombines TRBV19 with TRBJ2-7; 9 bases are a match to TRBD2. From germline, CDR1 is LNHDA and CDR2 SQIVND (reference sequence). V shed 5 bases, J shed 5 bases, and the junction held 4 bases outside the gene matches. This CDR3 comprises 13 residues. CDR3 sequence: CASSLAGQDEQYF. The CDR3 DNA is TGTGCCAGTAGTCTAGCGGGGCAAGACGAGCAGTACTTC.

The chain couples TRBV7-9 to TRBJ1-4, with D possibly TRBD1 on 5 matching bases. V lost 4 bases and J lost 3, with 9 bases in between. The CDR3 covers 14 residues. Germline V gene lookup returns CDR1 SEHNR and CDR2 FQNEAQ (reference sequence). The CDR3 region is CASSSGQANEKLFF. The CDR3 DNA reads TGTGCCAGCAGCTCAGGGCAAGCTAATGAAAAACTGTTTTTT.

About this clone itself: Other DNA sequences in the sample encode the same CDR3. The rearrangement uses TRBV19 and TRBJ2-7; D unresolved. Trimming shortened V by 4 bases and J by 3 bases, and 13 bases separated the two germline ends. The CDR3 totals 14 residues. Germline CDR1 and CDR2: LNHDA and SQIVND (reference sequence). This CDR3 reads CASSTAGGVYEQYF. The CDR3 coding sequence is TGTGCCAGTAGTACAGCAGGTGGTGTCTACGAGCAGTACTTC.

This clone appeared a single time. The CDR3 sequence is CASSGIPRGYEQYF. The CDR3 nucleotides are TGTGCCAGCAGTGGGATCCCGAGGGGTTACGAGCAGTACTTC. This rearrangement joins TRBV25-1 to TRBJ2-7, with D tentatively TRBD1 or TRBD2 (5 bases each). This CDR3 spans 14 amino acids. The germline V gene encodes CDR1 MGHDK and CDR2 SYGVNS. V was trimmed by 4 bases and J by 4 bases, leaving 14 bases between them.

J is TRBJ2-7 and V is TRBV7-6, with D possibly TRBD2 on 7 matching bases. Germline V CDR1 and CDR2: SGHVS, FNYEAQ. The CDR3 runs to 14 residues. The V gene lost 1 base and the J gene lost 3 bases, with 10 bases spanning the gap. The CDR3 nucleotides read TGTGCCAGCAGCTTAGAGCGGGACATCTACGAGCAGTACTTC. It encodes CASSLERDIYEQYF.

The rearrangement uses TRBV13 and TRBJ1-1, with D possibly matching TRBD1 (5 bases). The V end was cut by 5 bases, the J end by 2 bases, with 27 bases between. This CDR3 has 19 residues. CDR1 and CDR2 (germline): PRHDT, FYEKMQ (reference sequence). The CDR3 sequence is CASSKMRRGLMGDNTEAFF. CDR3 sequence (DNA): TGTGCCAGCAGCAAAATGCGGCGGGGACTCATGGGAGATAACACTGAAGCTTTCTTT.

The rearrangement joins TRBV27 to TRBJ1-2; 8 nucleotides line up with TRBD1. Germline CDR1 and CDR2: MNHEY and SMNVEV (reference sequence). V shed 5 bases, J shed 8 bases, and the junction held 10 bases outside the gene matches. The CDR3 contains 14 residues. The CDR3 sequence is CASSKIDRGHGYTF. The CDR3 DNA is TGTGCCAGCAGTAAAATCGACAGGGGACACGGCTACACCTTC.

The J gene is TRBJ2-5, the V gene TRBV18; D remains ambiguous. This CDR3 comprises 15 residues. Germline values: CDR1 KGHSH, CDR2 LQKENI. V was trimmed by 3 bases and J by 2 bases, leaving 13 bases between them. CDR3 DNA: TGTGCCAGCTCACCTCAACCCGGACGACAAGAGACCCAGTACTTC. This translates into CASSPQPGRQETQYF. Complete variable domain (other parts from reference TRBV18 and TRBJ2-5): NAGVMQNPRHLVRRRGQEARLRCSPMKGHSHVYWYRQLPEEGLKFMVYLQKENIIDESGMPKERFSAEFPKEGPSILRIQQVVRGDSAAYFCASSPQPGRQETQYFGPGTRLLVL.